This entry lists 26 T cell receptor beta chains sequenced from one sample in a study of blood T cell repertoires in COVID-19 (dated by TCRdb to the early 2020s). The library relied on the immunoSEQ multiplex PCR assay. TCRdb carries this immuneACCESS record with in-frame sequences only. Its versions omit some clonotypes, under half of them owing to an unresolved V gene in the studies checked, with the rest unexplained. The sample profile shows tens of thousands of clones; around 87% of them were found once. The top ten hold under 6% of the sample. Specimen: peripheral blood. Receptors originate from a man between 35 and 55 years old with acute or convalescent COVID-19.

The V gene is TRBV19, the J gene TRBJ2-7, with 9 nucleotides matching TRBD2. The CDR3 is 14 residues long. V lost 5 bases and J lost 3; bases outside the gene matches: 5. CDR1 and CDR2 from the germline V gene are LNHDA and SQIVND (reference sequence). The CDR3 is CASSGAGGNYEQYF. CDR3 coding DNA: TGTGCCAGTAGTGGGGCGGGAGGGAACTACGAGCAGTACTTC.

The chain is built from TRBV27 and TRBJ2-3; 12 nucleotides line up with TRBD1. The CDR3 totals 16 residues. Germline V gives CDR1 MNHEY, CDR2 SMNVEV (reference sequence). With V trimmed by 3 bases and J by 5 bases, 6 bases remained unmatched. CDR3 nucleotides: TGTGCCAGCAGTTTTACCGGGACAGGGGGCCAAGATACGCAGTATTTT. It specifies CASSFTGTGGQDTQYF.

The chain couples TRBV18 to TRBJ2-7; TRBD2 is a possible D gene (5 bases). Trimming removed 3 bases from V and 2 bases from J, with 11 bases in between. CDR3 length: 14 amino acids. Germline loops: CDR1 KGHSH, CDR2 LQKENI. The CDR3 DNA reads TGTGCCAGCTCACCGGTTAGCGTTGCCTACGAGCAGTACTTC. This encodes CASSPVSVAYEQYF.

Here the CDR3 reads CASSLVPSGNTGELFF. The CDR3 DNA is TGTGCCAGCAGCTTAGTCCCTAGCGGAAACACCGGGGAGCTGTTTTTT. This chain joins TRBV11-3 and TRBJ2-2; 7 bases fit TRBD2. Germline V CDR1 and CDR2: SGHNT, YENEEA. V lost 1 base, J lost 2 bases, and 4 bases stayed unmatched. The CDR3 has 16 amino acids. Filled out from reference TRBV11-3 and TRBJ2-2, the complete variable domain reads EAGVVQSPRYKIIEKKQPVAFWCNPISGHNTLYWYLQNLGQGPELLIRYENEEAVDDSQLPKDRFSAERLKGVDSTLKIQPAELGDSAVYLCASSLVPSGNTGELFFGEGSRLTVL.

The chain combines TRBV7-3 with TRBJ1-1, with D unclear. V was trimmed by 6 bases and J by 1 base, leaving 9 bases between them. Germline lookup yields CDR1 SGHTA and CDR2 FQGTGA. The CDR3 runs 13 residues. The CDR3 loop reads CASRYSENTEAFF. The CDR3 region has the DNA TGTGCCAGCAGGTATAGCGAGAACACTGAAGCTTTCTTT.

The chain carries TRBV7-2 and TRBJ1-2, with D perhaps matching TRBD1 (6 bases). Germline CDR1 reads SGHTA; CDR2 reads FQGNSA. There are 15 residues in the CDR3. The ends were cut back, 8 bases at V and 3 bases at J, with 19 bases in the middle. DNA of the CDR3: TGTGCCAGCGGCGACTATAAACAGGGTGACTATGGCTACACCTTC. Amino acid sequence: CASGDYKQGDYGYTF.

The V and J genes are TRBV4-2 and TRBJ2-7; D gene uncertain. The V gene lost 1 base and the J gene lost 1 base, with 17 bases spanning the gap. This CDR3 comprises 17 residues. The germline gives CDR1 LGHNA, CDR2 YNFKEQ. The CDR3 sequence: CASSQAGSGSASYEQYF. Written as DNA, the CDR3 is TGTGCCAGCAGCCAAGCCGGGTCGGGTTCGGCATCCTACGAGCAGTACTTC.

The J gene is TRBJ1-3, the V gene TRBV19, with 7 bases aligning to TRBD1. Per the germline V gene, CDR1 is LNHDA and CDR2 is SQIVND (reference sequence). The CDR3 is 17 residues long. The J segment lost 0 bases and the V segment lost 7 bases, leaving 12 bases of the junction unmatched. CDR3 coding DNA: TGTGCCAGTAAAATCAGGGGGGCTCTTCACTCTGGAAACACCATATATTTT. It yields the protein CASKIRGALHSGNTIYF.

In DNA, the CDR3 is TGTGCCAGCAGCGACCCGGGACAGGGCTCCTACGAGCAGTACTTC. Its translation: CASSDPGQGSYEQYF. The chain employs TRBV7-8 and TRBJ2-7, with 9 bases fitting TRBD1. The germline gives CDR1 SGHVS, CDR2 FQNEAQ. CDR3 length: 15 residues. J gave up 0 bases and V 5 bases, and 5 bases lay outside the gene matches.

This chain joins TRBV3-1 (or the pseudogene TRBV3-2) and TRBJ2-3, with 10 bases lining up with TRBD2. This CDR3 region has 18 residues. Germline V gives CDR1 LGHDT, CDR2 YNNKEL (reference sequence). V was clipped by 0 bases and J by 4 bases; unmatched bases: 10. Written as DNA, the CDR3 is TGTGCCAGCAGCCAAGAAATTCGTCCTAGCGGGAGACCAGATACGCAGTATTTT. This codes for CASSQEIRPSGRPDTQYF.

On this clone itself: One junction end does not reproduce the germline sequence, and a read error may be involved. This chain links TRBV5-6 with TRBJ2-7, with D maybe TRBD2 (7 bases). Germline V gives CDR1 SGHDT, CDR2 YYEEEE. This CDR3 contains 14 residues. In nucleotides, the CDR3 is TGCGCCAGCAGCCTGGGGGGGGGCTTCCACGAGCAGTACTTC. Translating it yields CASSLGGGFHEQYF.

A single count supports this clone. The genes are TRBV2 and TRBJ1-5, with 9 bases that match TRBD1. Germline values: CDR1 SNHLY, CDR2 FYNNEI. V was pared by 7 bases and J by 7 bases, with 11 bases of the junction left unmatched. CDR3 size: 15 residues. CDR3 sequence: CASKGDRALGQPQHF. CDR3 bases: TGTGCCAGCAAGGGGGACAGGGCCTTAGGGCAGCCCCAGCATTTT.

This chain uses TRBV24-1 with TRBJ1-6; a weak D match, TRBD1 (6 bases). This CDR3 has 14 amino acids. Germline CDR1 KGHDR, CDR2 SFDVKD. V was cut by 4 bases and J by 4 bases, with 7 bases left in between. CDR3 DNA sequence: TGTGCCACCAGTGAGGGGGCTTATAATTCACCCCTCCACTTT. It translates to CATSEGAYNSPLHF.

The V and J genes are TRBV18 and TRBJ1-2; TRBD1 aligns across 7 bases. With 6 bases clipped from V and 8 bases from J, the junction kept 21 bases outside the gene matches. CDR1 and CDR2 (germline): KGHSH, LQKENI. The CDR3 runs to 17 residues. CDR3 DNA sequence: TGTGCCAGCTCGACCTTTACAGGGGCGGATTCAGTTGGAGGCTACACCTTC. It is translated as CASSTFTGADSVGGYTF. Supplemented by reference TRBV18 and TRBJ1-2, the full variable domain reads NAGVMQNPRHLVRRRGQEARLRCSPMKGHSHVYWYRQLPEEGLKFMVYLQKENIIDESGMPKERFSAEFPKEGPSILRIQQVVRGDSAAYFCASSTFTGADSVGGYTFGSGTRLTVV.

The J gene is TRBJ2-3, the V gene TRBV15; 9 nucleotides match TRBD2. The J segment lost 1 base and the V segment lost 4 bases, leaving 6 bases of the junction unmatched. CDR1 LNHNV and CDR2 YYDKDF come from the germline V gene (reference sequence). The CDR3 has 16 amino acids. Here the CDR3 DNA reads TGTGCCACCAGCACCCTAGAGCGGGGGGGCACAGATACGCAGTATTTT. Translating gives CATSTLERGGTDTQYF.

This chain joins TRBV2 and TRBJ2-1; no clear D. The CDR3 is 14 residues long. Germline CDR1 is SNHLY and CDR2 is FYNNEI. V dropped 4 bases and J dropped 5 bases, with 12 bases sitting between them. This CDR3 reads CASSVEAVHNEQFF. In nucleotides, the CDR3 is TGTGCCAGCAGTGTTGAGGCGGTGCACAATGAGCAGTTCTTC.

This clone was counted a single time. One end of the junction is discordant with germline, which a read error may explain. Here the CDR3 DNA reads TGTGCCAGCAATTTAAAAGGACAAATCTACGAGCAGTACTTC. Protein sequence: CASNLKGQIYEQYF. The genes are TRBV27 and TRBJ2-7; D is perhaps TRBD1 (5 bases). Germline CDR1 reads MNHEY; CDR2 reads SMNVEV (reference sequence). The CDR3 is 14 amino acids.

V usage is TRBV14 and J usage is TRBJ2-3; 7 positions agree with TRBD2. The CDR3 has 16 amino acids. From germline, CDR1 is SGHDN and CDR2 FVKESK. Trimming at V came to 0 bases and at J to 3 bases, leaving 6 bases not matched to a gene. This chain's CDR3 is CASSQEGGSGTDTQYF. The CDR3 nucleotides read TGTGCCAGCAGCCAAGAGGGGGGGAGTGGTACAGATACGCAGTATTTT.

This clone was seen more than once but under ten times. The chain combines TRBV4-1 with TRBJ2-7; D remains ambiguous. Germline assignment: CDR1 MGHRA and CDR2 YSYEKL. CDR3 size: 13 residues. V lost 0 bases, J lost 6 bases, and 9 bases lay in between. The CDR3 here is CASSQDLGFEQYF. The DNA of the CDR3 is TGCGCCAGCAGCCAAGATCTCGGTTTCGAGCAGTACTTC.

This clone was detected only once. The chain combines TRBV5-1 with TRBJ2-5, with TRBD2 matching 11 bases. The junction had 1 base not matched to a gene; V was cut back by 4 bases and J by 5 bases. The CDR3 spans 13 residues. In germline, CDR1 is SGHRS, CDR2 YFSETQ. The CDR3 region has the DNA TGCGCCAGCAGCCCTAGCGGGGGGGAGACCCAGTACTTC. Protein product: CASSPSGGETQYF.

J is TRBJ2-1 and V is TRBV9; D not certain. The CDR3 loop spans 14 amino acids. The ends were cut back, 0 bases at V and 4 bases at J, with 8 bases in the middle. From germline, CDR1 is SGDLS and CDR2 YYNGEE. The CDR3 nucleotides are TGTGCCAGCAGCGTAGGAGGCAAGTACAATGAGCAGTTCTTC. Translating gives CASSVGGKYNEQFF.

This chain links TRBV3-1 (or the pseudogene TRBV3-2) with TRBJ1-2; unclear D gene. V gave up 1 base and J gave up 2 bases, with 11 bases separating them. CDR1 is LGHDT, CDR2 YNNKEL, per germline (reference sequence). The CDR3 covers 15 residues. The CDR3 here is CASSQVLAGNYGYTF. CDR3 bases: TGTGCCAGCAGCCAAGTTTTGGCGGGGAACTATGGCTACACCTTC.

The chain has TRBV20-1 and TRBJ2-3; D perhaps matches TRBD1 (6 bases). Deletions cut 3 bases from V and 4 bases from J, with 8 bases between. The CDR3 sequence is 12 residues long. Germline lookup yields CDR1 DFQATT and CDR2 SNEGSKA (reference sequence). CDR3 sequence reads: CSASQGPDTQYF. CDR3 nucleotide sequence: TGCAGTGCTAGTCAGGGGCCAGATACGCAGTATTTT.

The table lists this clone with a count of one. The CDR3 is CAIDNGDRERYEQYF. The CDR3, as DNA: TGTGCCATCGACAACGGGGACAGGGAGAGGTACGAGCAGTACTTC. The V and J genes are TRBV10-3 and TRBJ2-7; TRBD1 matches 9 bases. CDR3 length equals 15 residues. Germline V CDR1 and CDR2: ENHRY, SYGVKD. After removal of 8 bases from V and 4 bases from J, the junction contained 12 bases not matched to a gene.

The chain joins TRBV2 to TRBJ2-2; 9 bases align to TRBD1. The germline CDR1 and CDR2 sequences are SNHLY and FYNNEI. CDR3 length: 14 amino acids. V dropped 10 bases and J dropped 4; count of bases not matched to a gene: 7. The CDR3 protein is CATSGTGITGELFF. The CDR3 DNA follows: TGTGCCACCTCCGGGACAGGGATCACCGGGGAGCTGTTTTTT.

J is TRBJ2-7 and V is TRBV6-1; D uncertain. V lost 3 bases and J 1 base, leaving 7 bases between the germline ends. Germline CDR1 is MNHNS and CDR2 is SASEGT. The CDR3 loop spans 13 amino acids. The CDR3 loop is CASSERMSYEQYF. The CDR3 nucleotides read TGTGCCAGCAGTGAGAGAATGTCCTACGAGCAGTACTTC.